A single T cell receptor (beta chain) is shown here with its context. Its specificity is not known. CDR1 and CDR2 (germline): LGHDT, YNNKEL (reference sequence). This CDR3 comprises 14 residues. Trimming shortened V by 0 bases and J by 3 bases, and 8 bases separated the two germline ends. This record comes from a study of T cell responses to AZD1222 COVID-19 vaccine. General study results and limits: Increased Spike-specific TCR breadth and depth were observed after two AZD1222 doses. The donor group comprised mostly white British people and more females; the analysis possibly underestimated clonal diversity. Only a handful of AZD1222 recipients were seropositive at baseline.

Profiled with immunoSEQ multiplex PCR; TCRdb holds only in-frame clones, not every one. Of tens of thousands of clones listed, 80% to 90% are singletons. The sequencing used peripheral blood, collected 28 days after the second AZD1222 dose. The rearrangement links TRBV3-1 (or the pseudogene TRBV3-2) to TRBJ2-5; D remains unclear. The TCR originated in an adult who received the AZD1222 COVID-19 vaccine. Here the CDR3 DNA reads TGTGCCAGCAGCCAAGAGTCCCGTAAAGAGACCCAGTACTTC. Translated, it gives CASSQESRKETQYF.